A selection of T cell receptor beta chains follows, all from one sample in a study of blood T cells in healthy people across ages. Each CDR3 protein is one row after TCRdb ran MiXCR on the 5' RACE reads. The sample yields 1.6 million or so distinct CDR3 sequences, roughly a third seen once. Input material: blood. These receptors were obtained from a woman aged 25 to 39 in good health. Both conserved end residues are part of each CDR3. A D gene is named only where the DNA matches it firmly. Expanded clones get a size class; other rows say once, few or many, or leave the size out.

cdr3_length j_call v_call d_call clone_size cdr3_aa cdr3_nt
18 TRBJ2-4 TRBV4-1 NA few CASSQGFEVRDTKNIQYF TGCGCCAGCAGCCAAGGTTTCGAAGTGAGGGACACCAAAAACATTCAGTACTTC
14 TRBJ2-7 TRBV5-1 TRBD2 few CASSGGLAPYEQYF TGCGCCAGCAGCGGCGGACTAGCCCCCTACGAGCAGTACTTC
13 TRBJ2-7 TRBV28 TRBD2 NA CASRAGVAHEQYF TGTGCCAGCAGGGCGGGAGTAGCTCACGAGCAGTACTTC
13 TRBJ2-7 TRBV20-1 TRBD2 few CSTLAGPSYEQYF TGCAGTACCTTAGCGGGCCCCTCCTACGAGCAGTACTTC
15 TRBJ1-4 TRBV4-1 NA NA CVSSPDRAPDEKLFF TGCGTCAGCAGCCCGGACAGAGCTCCTGATGAAAAACTGTTTTTT
15 TRBJ1-2 TRBV5-1 TRBD1 NA CASSFFSGGYQGYTF TGCGCCAGCAGCTTCTTTTCAGGGGGCTATCAAGGCTACACCTTC
14 TRBJ1-1 TRBV28 NA few CASSPSWGNTEAFF TGTGCCAGCAGTCCCAGCTGGGGGAACACTGAAGCTTTCTTT
13 TRBJ1-1 TRBV6-1 NA NA CASGRDMNTEAFF TGTGCCAGTGGAAGGGACATGAACACTGAAGCTTTCTTT
15 TRBJ2-7 TRBV20-1 NA NA CSATGATTPSYEQYF TGCAGTGCTACCGGGGCCACCACCCCCTCCTACGAGCAGTACTTC
15 TRBJ2-1 TRBV24-1 TRBD1 few CATSDRQGSSQEQFF TGTGCCACCAGTGATCGACAGGGTTCGTCACAAGAGCAGTTCTTC
14 TRBJ1-5 TRBV24-1 NA few CATNGGSANQPQHF TGTGCCACCAATGGGGGCAGCGCAAATCAGCCCCAGCATTTT
15 TRBJ2-1 TRBV4-1 NA many CASSQEAGTYNEQFF TGCGCCAGCAGCCAAGAGGCGGGCACCTACAATGAGCAGTTCTTC
16 TRBJ2-3 TRBV7-2 TRBD1 NA CASSLGQGGGTDTQYF TGTGCCAGCAGCTTAGGACAGGGGGGTGGCACAGATACGCAGTATTTT
15 TRBJ1-2 TRBV7-3 NA NA CASSPDGRGNYGYTF TGTGCCAGCAGCCCCGACGGACGGGGAAACTATGGCTACACCTTC
13 TRBJ2-1 TRBV12-3/TRBV12-4 NA many CASSFWGADEQFF TGTGCCAGCAGTTTCTGGGGGGCCGATGAGCAGTTCTTC
15 TRBJ1-2 TRBV2 NA NA CASSGEIGGNYGYTF TGTGCCAGCAGCGGAGAAATCGGCGGTAACTATGGCTACACCTTC
16 TRBJ2-7 TRBV9 TRBD2 few CASSGGGGGPSYEQYF TGTGCCAGCAGCGGGGGGGGTGGCGGGCCCTCCTACGAGCAGTACTTC
16 TRBJ2-7 TRBV29-1 TRBD2 many CSVEIWSSGLSYEQYF TGCAGCGTTGAAATTTGGAGTAGCGGGCTTTCCTACGAGCAGTACTTC
14 TRBJ2-1 TRBV12-3/TRBV12-4 TRBD2 few CASNELAGYNEQFF TGTGCCAGCAACGAACTAGCGGGTTACAATGAGCAGTTCTTC
14 TRBJ2-7 TRBV20-1 NA NA CSAMQDTLTYEQYF TGCAGTGCTATGCAGGATACCCTAACCTACGAGCAGTACTTC
19 TRBJ2-6 TRBV29-1 TRBD1 NA CSVEWAGGQGGSGANVLTF TGCAGCGTTGAATGGGCCGGTGGACAGGGGGGGTCTGGGGCCAACGTCCTGACTTTC
17 TRBJ2-2 TRBV7-9 NA NA CASSLTPRGRHTGELFF TGTGCCAGCAGCTTAACCCCACGTGGGCGTCACACCGGGGAGCTGTTTTTT